Following are 26 T cell receptor beta chains from one sample sequenced in a study of memory CD4+ T cells and cytomegalovirus serostatus. TCRdb's copy holds only in-frame clones and misses some; the assay was immunoSEQ multiplex PCR. This table has 55,000 or so clones, about 86% appearing once. The sort gate was single viable CD3+CD4+CD8-CD45RO+ cells for memory CD4+ T cells. Material for sequencing was memory CD4+ T cells from blood. The receptors derive from an adult in good health and CMV-seropositive.

This chain joins TRBV21-1 and TRBJ2-5. TRBV21-1 is assigned pseudogene status. The CDR3 is 14 residues long. CDR3 nucleotides: TGTGCCAGCAGCTTCCAAGGTGGGCGGGAGACCCAGTACTTC. Its protein product is CASSFQGGRETQYF.

The chain recombines TRBV6-1 with TRBJ1-5, with TRBD1 matching over 7 bases. The CDR3 runs 15 residues. The germline V gene has CDR1 MNHNS and CDR2 SASEGT. The V segment lost 3 bases and the J segment 2 bases; nucleotides outside the gene matches: 4. CDR3 in amino acids: CASSEGQTRNQPQHF. In nucleotides, the CDR3 is TGTGCCAGCAGTGAGGGACAGACCCGCAATCAGCCCCAGCATTTT.

The chain recombines TRBV28 with TRBJ2-1; D perhaps matches TRBD1 (6 bases). V gave up 5 bases and J gave up 5 bases, with 16 bases separating them. Germline V lookup: CDR1 MDHEN, CDR2 SYDVKM. There are 15 residues in the CDR3. The CDR3 DNA reads as TGTGCCAGCAGTCCCCCAGGGGCTCACCACAATGAGCAGTTCTTC. Amino acids: CASSPPGAHHNEQFF.

This chain connects TRBV18 to TRBJ1-1; D gene unclear. Trimming took off 3 bases at V and 1 base at J, with 12 bases between the two ends. This CDR3 has 15 residues. Germline V CDR1 and CDR2: KGHSH, LQKENI. The CDR3 reads CASSPPRGANTEAFF. The CDR3 nucleotides read TGTGCCAGCTCACCTCCCCGGGGAGCGAACACTGAAGCTTTCTTT.

V is TRBV19 and J is TRBJ2-1, with 12 positions matching TRBD2. With 6 bases clipped from V and 8 bases from J, the junction kept 5 bases outside the gene matches. This CDR3 comprises 14 residues. CDR1 and CDR2 from the germline V gene are LNHDA and SQIVND (reference sequence). The CDR3, as DNA: TGTGCCAGTAGCCCACTAGCGGGGGGCTATGAGCAGTTCTTC. Translating gives CASSPLAGGYEQFF.

The chain combines TRBV7-2 with TRBJ2-1; D possibly uses TRBD1 or TRBD2 (5 bases each). Trimming stripped 4 bases from V and 6 bases from J, with 16 bases between. The CDR3 sequence is 15 residues long. Per the germline V gene, CDR1 is SGHTA and CDR2 is FQGNSA. The CDR3: CASSSAGTRANEQFF. DNA for the CDR3: TGTGCCAGCAGCTCTGCCGGGACCCGAGCCAATGAGCAGTTCTTC.

This clone was picked up one time. This chain connects TRBV28 to TRBJ2-7; D might be TRBD1 (6 bases). The CDR3 has 13 residues. Trimming removed 7 bases from V and 3 bases from J, with 13 bases in between. Germline lookup yields CDR1 MDHEN and CDR2 SYDVKM. The CDR3 loop is CASMRTAVYEQYF. The CDR3 DNA reads as TGTGCCAGCATGAGGACAGCCGTCTACGAGCAGTACTTC.

V and J are TRBV5-1 and TRBJ2-3; TRBD1 aligns across 11 bases. The CDR3 totals 14 residues. Germline CDR1 is SGHRS and CDR2 is YFSETQ. The V segment lost 2 bases and the J segment 6 bases; nucleotides outside the gene matches: 2. Written as DNA, the CDR3 is TGCGCCAGCAGCTTAAGGGACAGGGGGGATACGCAGTATTTT. Translation: CASSLRDRGDTQYF. Supplemented by reference TRBV5-1 and TRBJ2-3, the full variable domain reads KAGVTQTPRYLIKTRGQQVTLSCSPISGHRSVSWYQQTPGQGLQFLFEYFSETQRNKGNFPGRFSGRQFSNSRSEMNVSTLELGDSALYLCASSLRDRGDTQYFGPGTRLTVL.

The gene calls are TRBV19 and TRBJ1-1, with 7 bases lining up with TRBD1. This CDR3 spans 15 amino acids. V shed 5 bases, J shed 1 base, and the junction held 7 bases outside the gene matches. In germline, CDR1 is LNHDA, CDR2 SQIVND (reference sequence). The CDR3: CASSVLGTANTEAFF. CDR3 bases: TGTGCCAGTAGTGTCCTTGGGACAGCGAACACTGAAGCTTTCTTT.

This chain joins TRBV5-1 and TRBJ1-2; tentatively, D is TRBD1 (5 bases). The CDR3 is 14 residues long. V gave up 0 bases and J gave up 4 bases, with 10 bases separating them. Germline-derived CDR1 and CDR2 are SGHRS and YFSETQ. DNA for the CDR3: TGCGCCAGCAGCTTGGAAGGGACCTCCTATGGCTACACCTTC. Translating it yields CASSLEGTSYGYTF.

This clone was observed a single time. J is TRBJ2-7 and V is TRBV28, with 12 bases that match TRBD2. V trimming: 4 bases; J trimming: 3 bases; junction bases outside the gene matches: 7. There are 16 residues in the CDR3. Germline V gene sequence: CDR1 MDHEN, CDR2 SYDVKM. The CDR3 nucleotides are TGTGCCAGCAGTTCCCCACTAGCGGGAGGAGGCTACGAGCAGTACTTC. Residues: CASSSPLAGGGYEQYF.

The chain has TRBV7-2 and TRBJ2-1; D is ambiguous. V shed 4 bases and J shed 3 bases, with 10 bases lying between them. The V gene's germline CDR1 is SGHTA and CDR2 FQGNSA. This CDR3 has 14 amino acids. The CDR3 loop reads CASSSPPNYNEQFF. CDR3 nucleotides: TGTGCCAGCAGCTCCCCCCCTAACTACAATGAGCAGTTCTTC.

The chain employs TRBV2 and TRBJ2-7; D perhaps matches TRBD1 (6 bases). The CDR3 runs 12 residues. The germline CDR1 and CDR2 sequences are SNHLY and FYNNEI. V was shortened by 6 bases and J by 3 bases, with 9 bases between the two germline ends. CDR3 amino acids: CASRAQGYEQYF. Written as DNA, the CDR3 is TGTGCCAGCAGAGCACAGGGCTACGAGCAGTACTTC. The variable domain in full, with the rest retrieved from reference TRBV2 and TRBJ2-7, is EPEVTQTPSHQVTQMGQEVILRCVPISNHLYFYWYRQILGQKVEFLVSFYNNEISEKSEIFDDQFSVERPDGSNFTLKIRSTKLEDSAMYFCASRAQGYEQYFGPGTRLTVT.

As DNA, the CDR3 is TGTGCCAGTAGTATTGGGGACATATCTTATGGCTACACCTTC. Translation gives CASSIGDISYGYTF. The chain joins TRBV19 to TRBJ1-2, with TRBD1 as a possible D gene (6 bases). This CDR3 comprises 14 residues. Trimming removed 3 bases at V and 5 bases at J, with 13 bases between. Per germline, CDR1 LNHDA and CDR2 SQIVND (reference sequence).

The chain uses TRBV4-3 and TRBJ1-1; D is unresolved. The CDR3 covers 16 residues. Germline CDR1 reads LGHNA; CDR2 reads YSLEER. Trimming pared 4 bases from V and 1 base from J, leaving 16 bases between. CDR3: CASSRSGRASNTEAFF. Written as DNA, the CDR3 is TGCGCCAGCAGCCGTTCCGGCCGGGCCTCGAACACTGAAGCTTTCTTT.

This clone appeared a few times. This rearrangement joins TRBV6-5 to TRBJ1-1; maybe TRBD1 (5 bases). This CDR3 is 13 amino acids long. V gave up 7 bases and J gave up 6 bases, with 15 bases separating them. The germline gives CDR1 MNHEY, CDR2 SVGAGI. For the CDR3, the DNA is TGTGCCAGCACGGCCTTGACGGGGGCTGAAGCTTTCTTT. It is translated as CASTALTGAEAFF.

The chain is built from TRBV7-6 and TRBJ1-3; D is undetermined. CDR1 and CDR2 from the germline V gene are SGHVS and FNYEAQ. This CDR3 is 15 amino acids long. Trimming took off 1 base at V and 7 bases at J, with 14 bases between the two ends. The CDR3 nucleotides read TGTGCCAGCAGCTTAGGAAGGTCCCGCGGGAACACCATATATTTT. Translating it yields CASSLGRSRGNTIYF.

This rearrangement joins TRBV15 to TRBJ2-1; 7 bases map to TRBD2. CDR3 length equals 17 residues. The junction had 9 bases not matched to a gene; V was cut back by 0 bases and J by 4 bases. CDR1 LNHNV and CDR2 YYDKDF come from the germline V gene (reference sequence). CDR3 protein: CATSRDSGGSWYNEQFF. CDR3 nucleotides: TGTGCCACCAGCAGAGATTCCGGGGGGTCGTGGTACAATGAGCAGTTCTTC.

This clone has only a few counts. This sequence joins TRBV2 and TRBJ2-2, with a weak D call TRBD1 (6 bases). CDR1 and CDR2 from the germline V gene are SNHLY and FYNNEI. V was cut by 5 bases and J by 10 bases, with 11 bases left in between. The CDR3 spans 12 residues. The CDR3 here is CASSLDRVELFF. CDR3 sequence (DNA): TGTGCCAGCAGTTTGGACAGAGTGGAGCTGTTTTTT.

The CDR3 here is CASGGTSASYNEQFF. In nucleotides, the CDR3 is TGTGCCAGCGGAGGGACTAGCGCGTCCTACAATGAGCAGTTCTTC. This chain uses TRBV2 with TRBJ2-1, with 10 bases identical to TRBD2. Trimming removed 8 bases from V and 1 base from J; junction bases left unmatched: 5. Germline V gene sequence: CDR1 SNHLY, CDR2 FYNNEI. This CDR3 has 15 residues.

The chain recombines TRBV4-1 with TRBJ1-1, with D possibly being TRBD1 (5 bases). With 4 bases removed from V and 1 base from J, the gap between germline ends came to 16 bases. CDR3 size: 16 residues. CDR1 is MGHRA, CDR2 YSYEKL, per germline. CDR3 DNA: TGCGCCAGCAGCCCCCCGAAGGGACGGAAGAACACTGAAGCTTTCTTT. Translated, it gives CASSPPKGRKNTEAFF.

This rearrangement joins TRBV6-4 to TRBJ1-2; unclear D gene. Trimming left V 9 bases short and J 4 bases short, with 18 bases between. Germline CDR1 is MRHNA and CDR2 is SNTAGT. This CDR3 is 14 amino acids long. CDR3 bases: TGTGCCAGGACGAAAGCGCAGAGGTGCTATGGCTACACCTTC. It translates to CARTKAQRCYGYTF.

The V gene is TRBV10-3, the J gene TRBJ2-3, with D unclear. Per germline, CDR1 ENHRY and CDR2 SYGVKD. The CDR3 runs 14 residues. Trimming shortened V by 3 bases and J by 4 bases, and 11 bases separated the two germline ends. The CDR3 region is CAISDVGRADTQYF. CDR3 bases: TGTGCCATCAGTGACGTGGGTAGGGCAGATACGCAGTATTTT.

The rearrangement uses TRBV7-6 and TRBJ2-2; TRBD1 agrees at 8 bases. Per the germline V gene, CDR1 is SGHVS and CDR2 is FNYEAQ. The CDR3 length is 18 residues. V lost 6 bases, J lost 4 bases, and 16 bases stayed unmatched. CDR3 in DNA: TGTGCCAGCAGTTCTCGCCCCCCGGGGCAGGGGGCCACCGGGGAGCTGTTTTTT. Translated: CASSSRPPGQGATGELFF.

The chain is built from TRBV18 and TRBJ2-7; TRBD2 might be the D (5 bases). Trimming removed 4 bases from V and 1 base from J, with 8 bases in between. The CDR3 sequence is 13 residues long. Germline lookup yields CDR1 KGHSH and CDR2 LQKENI. The CDR3 region is CASSLPGSYEQYF. The CDR3 nucleotides are TGTGCCAGCTCACTCCCGGGGTCCTACGAGCAGTACTTC.

Only a few counts were recorded for this clone. The chain carries TRBV19 and TRBJ1-5; the D gene is possibly TRBD1 (6 bases). The ends were cut back, 5 bases at V and 0 bases at J, with 17 bases in the middle. The germline V gene has CDR1 LNHDA and CDR2 SQIVND (reference sequence). The length of the CDR3 is 17 residues. In DNA form, the CDR3 reads TGTGCCAGTAGTCTCCTAGGCGGGACAACTAGCAATCAGCCCCAGCATTTT. Residues: CASSLLGGTTSNQPQHF.